A selection of T cell receptor beta chains follows, all from one sample in a study of cytomegalovirus exposure and HLA in healthy donors. Using immunoSEQ multiplex PCR, the repertoire was profiled, and TCRdb retains in-frame clones only, with some absent. The table has 100,000 to 150,000 clones, under 85% seen once. Source material: PBMCs. The receptors come from a woman aged 50 to 65 in good health and CMV-seropositive. Both conserved end residues are part of each CDR3. The D gene is left open where the match is weak. Where a row states a size, it is once, few, many or the class of an expanded clone; other rows omit it.

CDR3 DNA: TGTGCCAGCAGCCCGGACACTTGGGACACTGAAGCTTTCTTT
CDR3 protein: CASSPDTWDTEAFF
D gene: NA
V gene: TRBV7-9
clone size: few
J gene: TRBJ1-1

CDR3 DNA: TGTGCCAGCTCTACCCAAACCGGGACAGCGCGATATGGCTACACCTTC
CDR3 protein: CASSTQTGTARYGYTF
D gene: TRBD1
V gene: TRBV18
clone size: NA
J gene: TRBJ1-2

CDR3 DNA: TGTGCCAGCGGGGGACTAGCCGCAGATACGCAGTATTTT
CDR3 protein: CASGGLAADTQYF
D gene: TRBD2
V gene: TRBV2
clone size: NA
J gene: TRBJ2-3

CDR3 DNA: TGCAGCGTTGAAGATCTAAATCCGGACAGGGGTCATGGCTACACCTTC
CDR3 protein: CSVEDLNPDRGHGYTF
D gene: TRBD1
V gene: TRBV29-1
clone size: NA
J gene: TRBJ1-2

CDR3 DNA: TGCGCCAGCAGTGAGCCCGTGGAGACCCAGTACTTC
CDR3 protein: CASSEPVETQYF
D gene: NA
V gene: TRBV10-2
clone size: NA
J gene: TRBJ2-5

CDR3 DNA: TGTGCCGGCAGTTTCCAGGGGACCAACGAGCAGTACTTC
CDR3 protein: CAGSFQGTNEQYF
D gene: NA
V gene: TRBV27
clone size: NA
J gene: TRBJ2-7

CDR3 DNA: TGTGCCATCAGTGGGCGGCAAGAGACCCAGTACTTC
CDR3 protein: CAISGRQETQYF
D gene: NA
V gene: TRBV10-3
clone size: NA
J gene: TRBJ2-5

CDR3 DNA: TGTGCCAGCAGCCAAGAGGTGAGGACTGAAGCTTTCTTT
CDR3 protein: CASSQEVRTEAFF
D gene: NA
V gene: TRBV14
clone size: NA
J gene: TRBJ1-1

CDR3 DNA: TGTGCCAGCAAACAGACGCTTAACTATGGCTACACCTTC
CDR3 protein: CASKQTLNYGYTF
D gene: NA
V gene: TRBV2
clone size: NA
J gene: TRBJ1-2

CDR3 DNA: TGCGCCAGCAGCCCAGGGTTTTGGAAAGAAAAACTGTTTTTT
CDR3 protein: CASSPGFWKEKLFF
D gene: NA
V gene: TRBV5-1
clone size: once
J gene: TRBJ1-4